Listed here is a single TCR beta chain. Antigen: not known. The data are from a study of monozygotic twins with inflammatory bowel disease. The study's findings and limits: What may have added variability to patient repertoires is that immunosuppressive treatments differed.

Germline V gene sequence: CDR1 KGHSH, CDR2 LQKENI. The CDR3 totals 16 residues. Each CDR3 protein gets one entry in TCRdb, which reprocessed the 5' RACE reads and gives no DNA. The sample totals approximately 160,000 distinct CDR3 sequences. The clonotype comes from a human donor with ulcerative colitis or Crohn's disease, or a healthy co-twin of an affected twin (not recorded which). The sequencing sample was made of blood. This rearrangement joins TRBV18 to TRBJ2-6; TCRdb reports TRBD1, a call that lacks DNA to check it against. The CDR3 spells CASSPGQGPGANVLTF.